This T cell receptor beta chain was retrieved from a study of T cell changes during pregnancy in multiple sclerosis. V was clipped by 7 bases and J by 2 bases, with 11 bases between them. This CDR3 comprises 13 residues. Germline V gene lookup returns CDR1 SNHLY and CDR2 FYNNEI. TCRdb's copy holds only in-frame clones and misses some; the assay was immunoSEQ multiplex PCR. The data contain about 100,000 clones, roughly 93% of them singletons. The source is a female donor with multiple sclerosis, enrolled in a pregnancy study. The source was peripheral blood, collected before pregnancy. The chain joins TRBV2 to TRBJ1-2, with TRBD1 as a possible D gene (6 bases). CDR3 sequence: CASKITGNYGYTF. The CDR3 DNA is TGTGCCAGCAAAATTACAGGGAACTATGGCTACACCTTC.